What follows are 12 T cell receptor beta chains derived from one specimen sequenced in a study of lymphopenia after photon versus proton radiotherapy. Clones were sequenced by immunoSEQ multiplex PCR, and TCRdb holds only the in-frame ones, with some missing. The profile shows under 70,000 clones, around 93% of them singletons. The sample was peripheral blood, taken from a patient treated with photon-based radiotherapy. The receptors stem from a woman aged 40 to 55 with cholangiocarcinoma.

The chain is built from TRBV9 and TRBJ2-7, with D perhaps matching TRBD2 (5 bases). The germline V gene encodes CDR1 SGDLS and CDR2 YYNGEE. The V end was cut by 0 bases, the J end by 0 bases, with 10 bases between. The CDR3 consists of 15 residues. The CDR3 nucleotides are TGTGCCAGCAGCGTAGAGGAGGCGCCCTCCTACGAGCAGTACTTC. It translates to CASSVEEAPSYEQYF.

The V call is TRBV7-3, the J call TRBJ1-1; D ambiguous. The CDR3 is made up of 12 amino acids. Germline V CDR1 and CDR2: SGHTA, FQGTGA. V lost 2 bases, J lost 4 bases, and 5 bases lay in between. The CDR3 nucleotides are TGTGCCAGCAGCTTACGAGGCACTGAAGCTTTCTTT. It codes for CASSLRGTEAFF.

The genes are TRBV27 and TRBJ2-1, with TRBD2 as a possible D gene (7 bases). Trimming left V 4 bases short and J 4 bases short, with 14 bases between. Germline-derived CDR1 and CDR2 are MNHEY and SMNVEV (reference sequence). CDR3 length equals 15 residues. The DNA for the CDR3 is TGTGCCAGCAGTTCATGGGGGGGCGGGTACAATGAGCAGTTCTTC. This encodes CASSSWGGGYNEQFF.

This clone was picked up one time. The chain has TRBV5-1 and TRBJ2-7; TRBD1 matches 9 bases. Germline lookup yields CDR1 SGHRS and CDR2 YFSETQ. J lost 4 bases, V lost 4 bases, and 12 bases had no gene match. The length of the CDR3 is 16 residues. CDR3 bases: TGCGCCAGCAGCCTTACTACAGGGGGCAGAAGTTACGAGCAGTACTTC. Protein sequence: CASSLTTGGRSYEQYF.

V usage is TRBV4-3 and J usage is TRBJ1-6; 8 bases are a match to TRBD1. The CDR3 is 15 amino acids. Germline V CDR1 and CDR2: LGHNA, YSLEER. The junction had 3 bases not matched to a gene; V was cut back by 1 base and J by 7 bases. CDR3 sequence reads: CASSQARTGNSPLHF. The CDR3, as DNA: TGCGCCAGCAGCCAAGCCCGGACAGGGAATTCACCCCTCCACTTT.

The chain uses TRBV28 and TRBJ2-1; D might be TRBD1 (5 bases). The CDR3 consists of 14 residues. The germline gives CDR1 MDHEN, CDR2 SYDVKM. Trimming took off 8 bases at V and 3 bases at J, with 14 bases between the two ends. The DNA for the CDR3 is TGTGCCAGCGATTCAGGGTTCGTCTACAATGAGCAGTTCTTC. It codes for CASDSGFVYNEQFF.

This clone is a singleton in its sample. CDR3 loop: CASILAGGPGDTQYF. In nucleotides, the CDR3 is TGCGCCAGCATCCTCGCGGGGGGGCCAGGAGATACGCAGTATTTT. The J gene is TRBJ2-3, the V gene TRBV5-1; TRBD2 matches 9 bases. Germline CDR1 reads SGHRS; CDR2 reads YFSETQ. Unmatched junction bases numbered 10, after V lost 6 bases and J lost 5 bases. The CDR3 runs to 15 residues.

CDR3 residues: CASSLVVAPGANVLTF. CDR3 in DNA: TGTGCCAGCAGCTTGGTCGTGGCTCCTGGGGCCAACGTCCTGACTTTC. The chain carries TRBV5-6 and TRBJ2-6; D is ambiguous. CDR3 length: 16 residues. The V end lost 0 bases, the J end lost 2 bases, and 9 bases lay between the germline ends. Germline-derived CDR1 and CDR2 are SGHDT and YYEEEE.

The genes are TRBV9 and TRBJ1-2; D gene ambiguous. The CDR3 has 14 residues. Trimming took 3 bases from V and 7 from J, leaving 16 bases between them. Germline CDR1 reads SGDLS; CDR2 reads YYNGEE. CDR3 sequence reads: CASSEPARWSGYTF. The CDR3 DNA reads TGTGCCAGCAGCGAACCGGCCCGATGGAGTGGCTACACCTTC.

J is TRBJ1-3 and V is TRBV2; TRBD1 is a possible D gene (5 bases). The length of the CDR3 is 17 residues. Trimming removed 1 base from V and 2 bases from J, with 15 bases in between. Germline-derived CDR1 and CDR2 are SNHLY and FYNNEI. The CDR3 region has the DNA TGTGCCAGCAGTGAAGGTCGGGGGTTGGGTCCTGGAAACACCATATATTTT. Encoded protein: CASSEGRGLGPGNTIYF.

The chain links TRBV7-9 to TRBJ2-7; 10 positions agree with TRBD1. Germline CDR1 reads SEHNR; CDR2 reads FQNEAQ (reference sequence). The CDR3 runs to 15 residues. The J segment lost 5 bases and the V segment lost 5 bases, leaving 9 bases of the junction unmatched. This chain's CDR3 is CASSVTGQGIHEQYF. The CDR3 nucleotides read TGTGCCAGCAGCGTGACGGGACAGGGGATCCACGAGCAGTACTTC.

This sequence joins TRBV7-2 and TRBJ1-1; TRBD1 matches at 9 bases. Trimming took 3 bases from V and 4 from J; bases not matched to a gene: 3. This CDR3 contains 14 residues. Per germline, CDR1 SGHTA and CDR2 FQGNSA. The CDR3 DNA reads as TGTGCCAGCAGCTTTTCGGACAGGGGCACTGAAGCTTTCTTT. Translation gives CASSFSDRGTEAFF.